These T cell receptor beta chains were read from a single sample in a study of OX40 agonist ivuxolimab in advanced cancers. Here immunoSEQ multiplex PCR was the method, and the copy in TCRdb shows in-frame clones only, minus some. The sample contains under 70,000 clones, roughly 84% of which appear only once. The sample in question was CD4+ or CD8+ T cells sorted from blood, obtained in a trial of the OX40 agonist ivuxolimab. Receptors originate from an adult with an advanced solid tumor such as melanoma, head and neck, liver or kidney cancer. The CDR3 runs from the conserved cysteine through the conserved F or W. A D gene is named only where the DNA matches it firmly. Size values are once, few and many counts, or a class for expanded clones, and some rows have none.

j_call d_call clone_size v_call cdr3_nt cdr3_aa
TRBJ2-4 NA NA TRBV28 TGTGCCAGCAGTTTTCGCGTAGTACGGGCTGCCAAAAACATTCAGTACTTC CASSFRVVRAAKNIQYF
TRBJ2-1 TRBD1 once TRBV6-5 TGTGCCAGCACCGACAGGGTTTTCGTTCAAACGTTCTTC CASTDRVFVQTFF
TRBJ2-7 NA NA TRBV18 TGTGCCAGCTCACCATACGGTAACGAGCAGTACTTC CASSPYGNEQYF
TRBJ2-7 TRBD1 once TRBV5-6 TGTGCCAGCAGCTTTCGGGGGACAGGCAACTACGAGCAGTACTTC CASSFRGTGNYEQYF
TRBJ1-1 NA once TRBV7-8 TGTGCCAGCAGCGCAGACGCACCCAGGCTTACTGAAGCTTTCTTT CASSADAPRLTEAFF
TRBJ2-5 TRBD2 NA TRBV5-4 TGTGCCAGCAGCCGCCACACAACTAGCGGGGGGGCTGAGACCCAGTACTTC CASSRHTTSGGAETQYF
TRBJ2-7 TRBD1 NA TRBV28 TGTGCCATCAAGGGACAGGGATACTACGAGCAGTACTTC CAIKGQGYYEQYF
TRBJ2-2 NA NA TRBV7-3 TGTGCCAGCAGCTTTAAGGTCACCGGGGAGCTGTTTTTT CASSFKVTGELFF
TRBJ2-7 TRBD1 few TRBV5-1 TGCGCCAGCAGCTTGCAGACAGGGGCCTACGAGCAGTACTTC CASSLQTGAYEQYF
TRBJ2-1 NA NA TRBV10-3 TGTGCCATCAGTGAAGGTCAGGGCTACAATGAGCAGTTCTTC CAISEGQGYNEQFF
TRBJ1-6 NA NA TRBV13 TGTGCCAGCAGCTTACCGGGGCTTCGTAATTCACCCCTCCACTTT CASSLPGLRNSPLHF
TRBJ2-7 TRBD1 NA TRBV6-5 TGTGCCAGCAGAAACCGGGACAGCACCTACGAGCAGTACTTC CASRNRDSTYEQYF
TRBJ1-6 NA NA TRBV6-4 TGTGCCAGCAGTGCCGGGACACTTGGTTCACCCCTCCACTTT CASSAGTLGSPLHF
TRBJ1-1 NA NA TRBV6-6 TGTGCCAGCAGTTATTCCCTTCGCGGGAGGAACACTGAAGCTTTCTTT CASSYSLRGRNTEAFF
TRBJ1-6 NA NA TRBV11-3 TGTGCCAGCAGCTTAAAGGTGACGGGTTCAAGCTCCTATAATTCACCCCTCCACTTT CASSLKVTGSSSYNSPLHF
TRBJ2-7 TRBD1 once TRBV19 TGTGCCAGTAGTAAGGGACAGGGTCCCTACGAGCAGTACTTC CASSKGQGPYEQYF
TRBJ2-1 NA NA TRBV14 TGTGCCAGCAGCCACCAGACAAGCTACAATGAGCAGTTCTTC CASSHQTSYNEQFF
TRBJ1-5 TRBD1 NA TRBV27 TGTGCCAGCAGTTCGTCGACAGGGGATGAGCATTTT CASSSSTGDEHF
TRBJ1-6 NA NA TRBV18 TGTGCCAGCTCACCACCGGGGGGAGGAGGTTCACCCCTCCACTTT CASSPPGGGGSPLHF
TRBJ1-5 NA few TRBV7-9 TGTGCCAGCAGCCCGAGTGGACAGAATCAGCCCCAGCATTTT CASSPSGQNQPQHF
TRBJ2-7 NA NA TRBV7-9 TGTGCCAGCAGCGCCATCGGTGGGGGGTTTTTCGAGGAGCAGTACTTC CASSAIGGGFFEEQYF
TRBJ2-5 TRBD2 once TRBV7-6 TGTGCCAGCAGCAATCCTAGCGGGGGCCAAACTTGGGGGGAGACCCAGTACTTC CASSNPSGGQTWGETQYF
TRBJ2-3 TRBD1 NA TRBV4-3 TGCGCCAGCAGCCAAGAGGGGAACAGGGGAACAGATACGCAGTATTTT CASSQEGNRGTDTQYF
TRBJ1-2 NA once TRBV19 TGTGTCAGTAGCATGGGGGCGCTCTATGGCTACACCTTC CVSSMGALYGYTF
TRBJ1-6 TRBD1 few TRBV2 TGTGCCAGCAGCCGACAGGGATTAAGGGATTCACCCCTCCACTTT CASSRQGLRDSPLHF
TRBJ2-7 NA NA TRBV28 TGTGCCAGCAGAGTCTCCGCGGGGGCCTCCTACGAGCAGTACTTC CASRVSAGASYEQYF
TRBJ2-7 TRBD1 NA TRBV4-2 TGTGCCAGCAGCCAGGGACAGGGGGACTACGAGCAGTACTTC CASSQGQGDYEQYF
TRBJ1-2 NA NA TRBV7-3 TGTGCCAGCAGCTTAAAGGAAAGCTATGGCTACACCTTC CASSLKESYGYTF
TRBJ1-4 NA NA TRBV18 TGTGCCAGCTCCCAAAATGCCGGCGACAGTGCAACTAATGAAAAACTGTTTTTT CASSQNAGDSATNEKLFF
TRBJ1-1 TRBD1 NA TRBV7-7 TGTGCTAGCAAACTAGATACAGGGGCCACTGAAGCTTTCTTT CASKLDTGATEAFF
TRBJ2-6 TRBD2 NA TRBV10-3 TGTGCCATCAGTGACCTAGTCCCGGGACTAGCGGGGGCCGCTGGGGCCAACGTCCTGACTTTC CAISDLVPGLAGAAGANVLTF
TRBJ1-5 NA once TRBV2 TGTGCCAGCGGCCTAATAGGTCAGCCCCAGCATTTT CASGLIGQPQHF
TRBJ2-5 NA NA TRBV27 TGTGCCAGCAGAGTCAACGGGGGCCTTTGGACCCAGTACTTC CASRVNGGLWTQYF
TRBJ1-1 NA NA TRBV2 TGTGCCAGCAGACCCGGGACCCGAAACACTGAAGCTTTCTTT CASRPGTRNTEAFF
TRBJ1-1 NA NA TRBV7-2 TGTGCCAGCAGCTTAGCCTCGAATGAAGCCGAAGCTTTCTTT CASSLASNEAEAFF
TRBJ2-5 NA NA TRBV19 TGTGCCAGTAGTATTGGACAGTTGGAGACCCAGTACTTC CASSIGQLETQYF
TRBJ1-5 NA NA TRBV19 TGTGCCAGTAGTATCCCGTATCAGCCCCAGCATTTT CASSIPYQPQHF
TRBJ1-1 NA NA TRBV5-1 TGCGCCAGCAGCTCCACTTGGGGTAACACTGAAGCTTTCTTT CASSSTWGNTEAFF
TRBJ2-3 TRBD2 NA TRBV6-5 TGTGCCAGCAACCGATTAGCGGGGGGAACGGATACGCAGTATTTT CASNRLAGGTDTQYF
TRBJ2-2 TRBD2 NA TRBV5-1 TGCGCCAGCAGCACCCCTCGGACTAGCGGGGGGGCCCCCGCCGGGGAGCTGTTTTTT CASSTPRTSGGAPAGELFF
TRBJ2-5 NA NA TRBV29-1 TGCAGCGTTGTAGGCGGGGAGACCCAGTACTTC CSVVGGETQYF
TRBJ2-3 NA NA TRBV5-1 TGCGCCAGCAGCTCGCCGGGACTTTTAGATACGCAGTATTTT CASSSPGLLDTQYF
TRBJ1-6 NA NA TRBV5-1 TGCGCCAGCAGCTCCCATGGGGGTTCTAATTCACCCCTCCACTTT CASSSHGGSNSPLHF
TRBJ2-1 NA NA TRBV5-4 TGTGCCAGCAGCTTTACTAGGAACTCCTACAATGAGCAGTTCTTC CASSFTRNSYNEQFF
TRBJ2-1 NA NA TRBV19 TGTGCCAGTAGTGCGCCTAGGACAGAGTCCTACAATGAGCAGTTCTTC CASSAPRTESYNEQFF
TRBJ1-2 NA NA TRBV19 TGTGCCAGTAGTAAACCCCAGGGAGTCTATGGCTACACCTTC CASSKPQGVYGYTF
TRBJ1-6 NA NA TRBV18 TGTGCCAGCTCACCACCTGTGGGTCCGGCCAATTCACCCCTCCACTTT CASSPPVGPANSPLHF
TRBJ2-5 NA NA TRBV27 TGTGCCAGCAGTTTAGCGGGTTTTCGAGAGACCCAGTACTTC CASSLAGFRETQYF
TRBJ2-7 TRBD1 NA TRBV4-2 TGTGCCAGCAGCCAAGCGGGATCGGCAGGGGGCGCTCCCTACGAGCAGTACTTC CASSQAGSAGGAPYEQYF
TRBJ1-6 NA NA TRBV5-4 TGTGCCAGCAGCTTGGCAAATGGACCCCTCCACTTT CASSLANGPLHF
TRBJ2-5 NA few TRBV9 TGTGCCAGCAGCAGGGCCTTAGGATTAGGGACCCAGTACTTC CASSRALGLGTQYF
TRBJ1-1 NA NA TRBV7-7 TGTGCCAGCAGCCACCTACAGGGGAACACTGAAGCTTTCTTT CASSHLQGNTEAFF
TRBJ1-2 NA NA TRBV28 TGTGCCAGCAGTTGGGGCAGGGCTAACTATGGCTACACCTTC CASSWGRANYGYTF
TRBJ1-4 NA NA TRBV4-3 TGCGCCAGCAGCCAGGAATTCACCTCGAATGAAAAACTGTTTTTT CASSQEFTSNEKLFF
TRBJ2-7 NA NA TRBV7-6 TGTGCCAGCAGCTTAGTAGGAGAATCGGGTTCCCACGAGCAGTACTTC CASSLVGESGSHEQYF
TRBJ2-1 TRBD1 once TRBV27 TGTGCCAGCAGGGGGGACAGAACCTACAATGAGCAGTTCTTC CASRGDRTYNEQFF
TRBJ2-7 TRBD2 NA TRBV19 TGTGCCAGTAGTACACAGACTAGCGGGCGTCCCTACGAGCAGTACTTC CASSTQTSGRPYEQYF
TRBJ2-3 NA NA TRBV13 TGTGCCAGCAGCTTACAGGGGTCCGCAGGAGGCACAGATACGCAGTATTTT CASSLQGSAGGTDTQYF
TRBJ1-1 NA NA TRBV5-6 TGTGCCAGCAGCTTGGTAGGGCCCACTGAAGCTTTCTTT CASSLVGPTEAFF